This T cell receptor beta chain comes out of a study of CD8+CD57+ T cells in acquired aplastic anemia (dated 2018 in TCRdb). Turning to the overall study: A mean of about 3.2 ug of DNA, ranging from roughly 0.18 to 30 ug, was extracted from sorted CD4+ and CD8+ cells. CD8+CD57+ expansion was defined as a frequency above the mean frequency observed in healthy subjects.

As regards this clonotype: It lacks a known antigen. Base quality data are lacking; no much larger clone is found one base away.

The patients picked for sequencing were ones in whom flow cytometry had shown an expansion of CD8+CD57+ cells. All patients had severe acquired aplastic anemia diagnosed by International Study of Aplastic Anemia and Agranulocytosis and Camitta criteria. No therapy had been received by the patients at the time of blood sampling. The study deep-sequenced TCR repertoires of sorted CD4+ and CD8+ blood T cells from severe aplastic anemia patients and healthy subjects. In the USA, patient enrollment took place under clinicaltrials.gov protocols 00001620, 01623167, 00001397, 00071045, 00081523 and 00961064. Ficoll-Paque density gradient centrifugation was used to isolate peripheral blood mononuclear cells. CD4+ and CD8+ T cells were sorted by FACS or magnetic beads before DNA extraction. What the research found in general, with its limitations: Between patients and healthy controls, no significant difference in CD8+ Simpson's diversity was found (P=0.060). Fewer than 35 CD8+ CDR3 sequences were found to be shared between patients and controls, but these sequences appeared to be highly expressed in patients and within the immunodominant clones of the patients.

Genomic DNA was used as template for profiling of TCR beta VDJ combinations and CDR3 sequences. An Illumina HiSeq 2000 was used for TCR repertoire sequencing. The authors processed their data as follows. TRBV/TRBJ rearrangement plots, CDR3 size and DJ length profiles, and Simpson's diversity index were used to assess repertoires. The most abundant DNA sequence in the deep sequencing data was taken as the immunodominant clone. CDR3 amino acid sequences were screened for sharing across subjects and compared with published repertoires and the VDJdb database. TCRdb ran its own pipeline on the public reads, namely fastp trimming at Q25 and MiXCR clone calling, and kept in-frame beta chains. Records with the same CDR3 protein are collapsed into one entry carrying the most frequent genes and DNA. The V and J calls, along with clone size, are taken from TCRdb and not from the paper's own processing. The sample includes 260,000 or so distinct CDR3 sequences, with 47% observed a single time. Together, the top ten hold over 7.5% of the sample.

The germline V gene specifies SGHRS as CDR1 and YFSETQ as CDR2. The trim is 0 bases for V and 5 bases for J, with a gap of 7 bases between the germline ends. Inclusive of the bounding cysteine and phenylalanine, the CDR3 is 13 residues long. The DNA shown is the 39-base CDR3, in frame from base 1. The source is a human donor with aplastic anemia. The chain links TRBV5-1 with TRBJ2-3, with the D gene too uncertain to name. Sequencing was performed on sorted CD4+, CD8+, or CD8+CD57+ T cells (not recorded which) from PBMCs. The encoded CDR3 is CASSLERGDTQYF. The sequenced DNA: TGCGCCAGCAGCTTGGAGCGAGGAGATACGCAGTATTTT.